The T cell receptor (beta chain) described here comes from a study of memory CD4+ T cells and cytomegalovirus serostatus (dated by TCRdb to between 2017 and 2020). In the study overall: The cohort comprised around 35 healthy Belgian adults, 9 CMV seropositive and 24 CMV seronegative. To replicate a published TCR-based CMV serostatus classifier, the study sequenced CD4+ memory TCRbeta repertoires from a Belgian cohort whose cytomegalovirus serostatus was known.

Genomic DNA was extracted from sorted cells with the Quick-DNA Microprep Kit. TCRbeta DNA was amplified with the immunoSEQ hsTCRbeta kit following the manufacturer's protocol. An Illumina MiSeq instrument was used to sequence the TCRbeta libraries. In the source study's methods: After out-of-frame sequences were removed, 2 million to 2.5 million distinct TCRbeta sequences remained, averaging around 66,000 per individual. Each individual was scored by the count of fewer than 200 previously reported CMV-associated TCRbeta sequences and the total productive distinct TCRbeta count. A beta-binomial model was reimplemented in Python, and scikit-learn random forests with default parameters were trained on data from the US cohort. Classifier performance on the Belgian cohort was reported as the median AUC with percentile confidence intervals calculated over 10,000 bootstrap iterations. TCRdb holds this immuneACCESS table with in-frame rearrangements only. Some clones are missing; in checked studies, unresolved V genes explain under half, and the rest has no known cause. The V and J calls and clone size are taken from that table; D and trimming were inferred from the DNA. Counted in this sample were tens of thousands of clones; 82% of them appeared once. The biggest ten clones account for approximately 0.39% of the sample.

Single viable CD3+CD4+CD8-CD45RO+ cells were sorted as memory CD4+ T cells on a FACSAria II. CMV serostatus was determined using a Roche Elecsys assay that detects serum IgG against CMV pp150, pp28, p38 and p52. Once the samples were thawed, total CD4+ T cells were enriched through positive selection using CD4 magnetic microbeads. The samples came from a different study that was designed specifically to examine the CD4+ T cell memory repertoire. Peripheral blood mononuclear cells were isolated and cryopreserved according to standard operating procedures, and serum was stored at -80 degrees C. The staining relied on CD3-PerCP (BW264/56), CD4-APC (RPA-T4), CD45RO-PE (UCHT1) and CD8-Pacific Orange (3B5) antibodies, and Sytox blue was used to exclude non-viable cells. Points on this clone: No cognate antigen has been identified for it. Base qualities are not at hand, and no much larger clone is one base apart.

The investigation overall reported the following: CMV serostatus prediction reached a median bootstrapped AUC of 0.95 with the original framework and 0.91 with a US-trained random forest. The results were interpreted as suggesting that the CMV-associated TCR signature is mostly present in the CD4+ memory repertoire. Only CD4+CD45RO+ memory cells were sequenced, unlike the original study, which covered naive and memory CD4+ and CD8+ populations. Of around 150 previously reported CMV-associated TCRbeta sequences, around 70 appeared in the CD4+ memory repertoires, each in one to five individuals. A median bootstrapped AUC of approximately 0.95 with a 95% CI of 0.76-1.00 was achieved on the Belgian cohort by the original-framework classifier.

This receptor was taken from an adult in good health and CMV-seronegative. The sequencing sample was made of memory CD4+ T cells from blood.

The sequenced DNA: TGTGCCAGCAAGCGGACAGGGACAGCTGAAGCTTTCTTT. It translates to CASKRTGTAEAFF. This chain joins TRBV2 to TRBJ1-1, and TRBD1 matches 8 of the central bases. Ends trimmed: V by 7 bases, J by 6 bases; bases unmatched to a gene: 7. CDR1 and CDR2 (SNHLY, FYNNEI) derive from the germline V gene. The CDR3, from cysteine to phenylalanine, totals 13 residues. CDR3 DNA only is kept here, 39 bases in frame from base 1.